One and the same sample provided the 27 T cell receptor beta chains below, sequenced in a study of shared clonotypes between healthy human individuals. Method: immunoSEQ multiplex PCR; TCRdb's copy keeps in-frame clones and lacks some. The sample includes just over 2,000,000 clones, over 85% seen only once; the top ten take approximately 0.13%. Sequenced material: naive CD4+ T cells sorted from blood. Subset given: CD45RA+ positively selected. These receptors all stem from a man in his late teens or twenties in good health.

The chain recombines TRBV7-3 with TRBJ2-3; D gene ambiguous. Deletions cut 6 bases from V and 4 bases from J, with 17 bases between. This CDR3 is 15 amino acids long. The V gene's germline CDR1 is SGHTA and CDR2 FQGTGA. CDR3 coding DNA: TGTGCCAGCAGTTCCCTGGGGTCTCCCCCAGATACGCAGTATTTT. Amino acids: CASSSLGSPPDTQYF.

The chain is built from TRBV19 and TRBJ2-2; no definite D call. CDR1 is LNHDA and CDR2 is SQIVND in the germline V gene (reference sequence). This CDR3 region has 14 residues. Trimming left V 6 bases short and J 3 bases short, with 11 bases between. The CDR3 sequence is CASSPIRYTGELFF. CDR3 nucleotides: TGTGCCAGTAGCCCTATTCGGTACACCGGGGAGCTGTTTTTT.

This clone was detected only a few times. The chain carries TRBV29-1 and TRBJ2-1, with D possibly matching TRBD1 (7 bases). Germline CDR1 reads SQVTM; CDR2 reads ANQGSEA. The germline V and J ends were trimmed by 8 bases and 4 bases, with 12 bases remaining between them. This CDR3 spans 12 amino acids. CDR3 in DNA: TGCAGCATCAGGGGGGATTACAATGAGCAGTTCTTC. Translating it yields CSIRGDYNEQFF.

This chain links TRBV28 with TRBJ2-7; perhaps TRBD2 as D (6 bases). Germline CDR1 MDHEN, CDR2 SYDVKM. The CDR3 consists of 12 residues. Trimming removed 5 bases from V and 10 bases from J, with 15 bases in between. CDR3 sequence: CASSPPAGKQYF. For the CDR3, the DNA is TGTGCCAGCAGTCCACCTGCGGGGAAACAGTACTTC.

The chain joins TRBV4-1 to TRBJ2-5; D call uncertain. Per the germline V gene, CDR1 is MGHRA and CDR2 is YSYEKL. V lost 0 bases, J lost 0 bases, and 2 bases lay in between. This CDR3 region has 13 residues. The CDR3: CASSQEYQETQYF. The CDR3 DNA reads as TGCGCCAGCAGCCAAGAGTACCAAGAGACCCAGTACTTC.

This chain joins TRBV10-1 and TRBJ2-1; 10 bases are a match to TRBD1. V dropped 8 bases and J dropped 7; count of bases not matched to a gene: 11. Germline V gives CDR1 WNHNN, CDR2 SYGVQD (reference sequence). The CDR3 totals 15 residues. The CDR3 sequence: CASRDGTGERNEQFF. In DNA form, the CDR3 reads TGCGCCAGCCGAGACGGGACAGGGGAAAGAAATGAGCAGTTCTTC.

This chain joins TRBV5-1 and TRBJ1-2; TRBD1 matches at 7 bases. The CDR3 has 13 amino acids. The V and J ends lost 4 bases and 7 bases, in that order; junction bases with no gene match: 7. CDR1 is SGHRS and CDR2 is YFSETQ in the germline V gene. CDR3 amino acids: CASSPLTGPGYTF. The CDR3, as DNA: TGCGCCAGCAGCCCCCTGACAGGGCCTGGCTACACCTTC.

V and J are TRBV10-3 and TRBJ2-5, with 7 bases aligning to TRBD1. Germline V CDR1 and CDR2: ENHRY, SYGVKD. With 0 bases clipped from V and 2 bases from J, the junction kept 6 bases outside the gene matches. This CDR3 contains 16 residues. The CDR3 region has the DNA TGTGCCATCAGTGAGTCGACAGGGCGAGAACAAGAGACCCAGTACTTC. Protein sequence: CAISESTGREQETQYF.

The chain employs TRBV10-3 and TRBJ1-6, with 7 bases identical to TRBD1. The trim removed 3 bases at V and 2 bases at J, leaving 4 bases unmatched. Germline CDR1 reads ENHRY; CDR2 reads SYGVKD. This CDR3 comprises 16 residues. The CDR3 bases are TGTGCCATCAGTGATGCGGGGACAGCCTATAATTCACCCCTCCACTTT. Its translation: CAISDAGTAYNSPLHF.

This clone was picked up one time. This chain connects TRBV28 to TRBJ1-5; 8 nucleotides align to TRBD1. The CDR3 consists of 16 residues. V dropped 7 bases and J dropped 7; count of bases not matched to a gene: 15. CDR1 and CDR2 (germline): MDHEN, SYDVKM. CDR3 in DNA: TGTGCCAGCACCCCCCCAGGGGACAGGCCTCCGCAGCCCCAGCATTTT. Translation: CASTPPGDRPPQPQHF.

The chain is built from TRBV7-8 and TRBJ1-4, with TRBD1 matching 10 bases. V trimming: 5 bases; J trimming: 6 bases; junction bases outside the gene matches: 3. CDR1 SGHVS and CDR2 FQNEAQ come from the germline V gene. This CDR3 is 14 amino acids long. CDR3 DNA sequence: TGTGCCAGCAGCGCCGGGACAGGGGATGAAAAACTGTTTTTT. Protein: CASSAGTGDEKLFF.

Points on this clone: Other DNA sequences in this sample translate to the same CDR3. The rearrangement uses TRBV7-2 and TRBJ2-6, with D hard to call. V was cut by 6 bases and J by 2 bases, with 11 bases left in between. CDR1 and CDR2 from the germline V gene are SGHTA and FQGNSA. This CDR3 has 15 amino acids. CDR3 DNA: TGTGCCAGCAGTTCCGGCCTAGCTGGGGCCAACGTCCTGACTTTC. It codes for CASSSGLAGANVLTF.

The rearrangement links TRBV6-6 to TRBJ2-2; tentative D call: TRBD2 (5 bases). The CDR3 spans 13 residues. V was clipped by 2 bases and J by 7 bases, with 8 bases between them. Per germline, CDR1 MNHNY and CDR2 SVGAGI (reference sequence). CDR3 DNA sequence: TGTGCCAGCAGTTACCCAACTAGCGGGGAGCTGTTTTTT. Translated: CASSYPTSGELFF.

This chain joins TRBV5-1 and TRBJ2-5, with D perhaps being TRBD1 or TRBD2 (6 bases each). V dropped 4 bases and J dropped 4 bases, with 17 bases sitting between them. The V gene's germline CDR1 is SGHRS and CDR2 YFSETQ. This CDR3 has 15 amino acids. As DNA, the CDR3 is TGCGCCAGCAGCACGGGGGCCCTAGCGACAGAGACCCAGTACTTC. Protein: CASSTGALATETQYF.

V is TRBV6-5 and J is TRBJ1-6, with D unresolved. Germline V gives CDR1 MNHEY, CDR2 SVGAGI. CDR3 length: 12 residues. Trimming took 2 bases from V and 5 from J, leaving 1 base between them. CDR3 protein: CASSYHNSPLHF. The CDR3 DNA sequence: TGTGCCAGCAGTTACCATAATTCACCCCTCCACTTT.

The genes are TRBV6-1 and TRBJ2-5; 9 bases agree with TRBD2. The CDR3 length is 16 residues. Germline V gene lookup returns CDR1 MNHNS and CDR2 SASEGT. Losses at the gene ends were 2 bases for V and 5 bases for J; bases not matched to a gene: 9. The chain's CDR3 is CASSESSGRILETQYF. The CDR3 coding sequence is TGTGCCAGCAGTGAATCCAGCGGGAGGATCTTGGAGACCCAGTACTTC.

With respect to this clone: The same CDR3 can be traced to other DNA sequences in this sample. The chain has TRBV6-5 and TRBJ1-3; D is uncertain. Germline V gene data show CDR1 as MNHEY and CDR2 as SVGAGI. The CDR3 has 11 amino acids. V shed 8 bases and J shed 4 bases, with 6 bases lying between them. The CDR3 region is CASSRGNTIYF. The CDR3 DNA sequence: TGTGCCAGCTCAAGGGGAAACACCATATATTTT.

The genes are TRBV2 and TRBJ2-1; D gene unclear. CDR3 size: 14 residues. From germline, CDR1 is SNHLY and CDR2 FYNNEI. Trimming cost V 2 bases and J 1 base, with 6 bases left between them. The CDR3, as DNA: TGTGCCAGCAGTGAAACTCTTTCCTACAATGAGCAGTTCTTC. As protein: CASSETLSYNEQFF.

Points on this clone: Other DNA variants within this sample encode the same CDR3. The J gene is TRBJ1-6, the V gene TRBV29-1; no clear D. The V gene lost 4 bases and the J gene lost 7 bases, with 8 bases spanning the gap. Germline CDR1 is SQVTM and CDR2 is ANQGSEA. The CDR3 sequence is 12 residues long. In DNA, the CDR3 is TGCAGCGTTGGGTACGAAAATTCACCCCTCCACTTT. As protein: CSVGYENSPLHF.

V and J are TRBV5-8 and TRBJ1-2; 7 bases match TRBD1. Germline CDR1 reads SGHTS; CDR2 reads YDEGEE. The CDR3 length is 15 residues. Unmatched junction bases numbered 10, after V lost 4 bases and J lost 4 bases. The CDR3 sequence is CASSPGTVKGYGYTF. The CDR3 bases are TGTGCCAGCAGCCCTGGGACAGTTAAGGGCTATGGCTACACCTTC.

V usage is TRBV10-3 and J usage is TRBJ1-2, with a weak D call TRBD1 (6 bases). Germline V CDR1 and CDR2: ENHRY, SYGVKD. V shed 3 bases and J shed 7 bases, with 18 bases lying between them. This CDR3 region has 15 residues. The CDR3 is CAISDPGQGPGGYTF. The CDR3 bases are TGTGCCATCAGTGACCCCGGGCAGGGGCCGGGTGGCTACACCTTC.

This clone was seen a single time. For the CDR3, the DNA is TGTGCCAGCAGTTACCAAAACCCGGTAAAGGGAGACGGCTACACCTTC. This gives the protein CASSYQNPVKGDGYTF. This rearrangement joins TRBV6-5 to TRBJ1-2; D call uncertain. The CDR3 covers 16 residues. V lost 2 bases to trimming and J lost 8 bases, with 21 bases between them. The germline V gene encodes CDR1 MNHEY and CDR2 SVGAGI.

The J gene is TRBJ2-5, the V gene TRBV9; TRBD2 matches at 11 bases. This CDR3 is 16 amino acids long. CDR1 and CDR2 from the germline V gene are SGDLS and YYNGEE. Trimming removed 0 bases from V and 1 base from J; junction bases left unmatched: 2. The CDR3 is CASSVATSGSQETQYF. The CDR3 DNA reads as TGTGCCAGCAGCGTAGCAACTAGCGGGAGCCAAGAGACCCAGTACTTC.

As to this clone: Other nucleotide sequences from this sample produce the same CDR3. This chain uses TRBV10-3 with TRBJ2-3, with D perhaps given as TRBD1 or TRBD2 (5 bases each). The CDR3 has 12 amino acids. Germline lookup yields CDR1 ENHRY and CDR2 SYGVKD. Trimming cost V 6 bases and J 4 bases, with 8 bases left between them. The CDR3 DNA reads TGTGCCATCAGGAGAGGGGCAGATACGCAGTATTTT. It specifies CAIRRGADTQYF.

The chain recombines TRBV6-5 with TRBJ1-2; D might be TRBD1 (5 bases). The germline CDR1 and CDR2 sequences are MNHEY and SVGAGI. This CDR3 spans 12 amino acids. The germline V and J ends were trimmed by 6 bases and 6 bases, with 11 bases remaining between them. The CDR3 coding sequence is TGTGCCAGCAGGGACACCAGGGATGGCTACACCTTC. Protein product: CASRDTRDGYTF.

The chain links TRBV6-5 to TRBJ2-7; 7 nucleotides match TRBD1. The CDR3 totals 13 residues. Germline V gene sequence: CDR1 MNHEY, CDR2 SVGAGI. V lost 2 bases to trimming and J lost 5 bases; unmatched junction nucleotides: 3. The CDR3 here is CASSYITGDEQYF. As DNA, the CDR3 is TGTGCCAGCAGTTACATAACAGGGGACGAGCAGTACTTC.

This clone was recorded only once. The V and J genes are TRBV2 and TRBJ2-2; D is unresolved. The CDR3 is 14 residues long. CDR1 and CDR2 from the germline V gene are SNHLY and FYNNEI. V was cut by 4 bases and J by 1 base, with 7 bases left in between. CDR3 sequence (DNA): TGTGCCAGCAGTGTCAGCAAGAACACCGGGGAGCTGTTTTTT. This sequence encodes CASSVSKNTGELFF.